Listed below are T cell receptor beta chains from one sample, sequenced in a study of T-cell memory formation after mild COVID-19. TCRdb recomputed calls from the 5' RACE reads with MiXCR, one row per CDR3 protein. Counted here are about 290,000 distinct CDR3 sequences, around a sixth occurring once; the ten biggest clones make up roughly 23%. Sequencing was carried out using PBMCs or a T cell subset sorted from them (not recorded which). The receptors here all came from a man in his late teens or twenties who had mild COVID-19 (a few samples of this study predate the infection). Cell type and time point are not known. CDR3s include the opening cysteine and the closing phenylalanine or tryptophan. A D gene is named only where the DNA matches it firmly. Clone size is not always given. Where it is, it says once, few, many or a class for expanded clones.

NA	TRBV12-3/TRBV12-4	TRBJ2-3	many	TGTGCCAGCAGTTGGGGGCCAGATACGCAGTATTTT	CASSWGPDTQYF
TRBD1	TRBV5-1	TRBJ2-1	few	TGCGCCAGCAGCTTCGGGACAGGGTTCGATGAGCAGTTCTTC	CASSFGTGFDEQFF
TRBD1	TRBV25-1	TRBJ2-7	few	TGTGCCAGCGGCACGGGACAGATGGAGCAGTACTTC	CASGTGQMEQYF
TRBD2	TRBV7-9	TRBJ2-1	NA	TGTGCCAGCAGCGCCCCCCCCGGGACTAGCGGCTACAATGAGCAGTTCTTC	CASSAPPGTSGYNEQFF
TRBD2	TRBV6-5	TRBJ2-2	many	TGTGCCAGCAGCCGACCTAGCGGGGGTCTCTCCGGGGAGCTGTTTTTT	CASSRPSGGLSGELFF
NA	TRBV6-5	TRBJ2-5	few	TGTGCCAGCAGTTACTCCGCAGGGTGGGCAGAGACCCAGTACTTC	CASSYSAGWAETQYF
TRBD1	TRBV14	TRBJ2-1	few	TGTGCCAGCAGCCAAAGACTGGGACAGGGGACCAACAATGAGCAGTTCTTC	CASSQRLGQGTNNEQFF
TRBD1	TRBV5-1	TRBJ1-2	NA	TGCGCCAGCAGCATTCCAGGGGGCGATGGCTACACCTTC	CASSIPGGDGYTF
NA	TRBV4-3	TRBJ2-3	few	TGCGCCAGCAGCCAATCCCCCTGGGGTAGCACAGATACGCAGTATTTT	CASSQSPWGSTDTQYF
NA	TRBV12-3/TRBV12-4	TRBJ2-2	few	TGTGCCAGCAGTTTGTCAGTCCGAGACACCGGGGAGCTGTTTTTT	CASSLSVRDTGELFF